This T cell receptor beta chain is from a study of monozygotic twins with inflammatory bowel disease. Whole-study results and caveats: Other individuals had fewer clonotypes in common with IBD patients than with healthy twins, especially with disease activity.

Unsorted whole blood yielded the total RNA, with T cells left unselected. The CDR3 has 15 residues. The germline gives CDR1 SGHRS, CDR2 YFSETQ. With regard to this clonotype: Its antigen remains unidentified.

TCRdb reworked the 5' RACE reads into one entry per CDR3 protein, no DNA. This table lists 400,000 to 500,000 distinct CDR3 sequences. This sequence was found in a human donor with ulcerative colitis or Crohn's disease, or a healthy co-twin of an affected twin (not recorded which). Sequenced input: blood. The chain carries TRBV5-1 and TRBJ2-7; TCRdb designates TRBD1, a call that cannot be tested without DNA. CDR3 region: CASSWDQFRGYEQYF.